Listed below are T cell receptor beta chains from one sample, sequenced in a study of T-cell reconstitution after alpha-beta-depleted transplantation in children. Each CDR3 protein is one row after TCRdb ran MiXCR on the PCR reads. The sample shows some 640,000 distinct CDR3 sequences, roughly 17% of them seen only once. The input for sequencing was PBMCs from the stem cell graft donor, taken from the stem cell graft. Receptors were obtained from a human donor who donated a stem cell graft to a child with acute myeloid leukemia. Each CDR3 is given with its conserved first and last residue. Each record gives: CDR3 DNA, CDR3 protein, V gene, D gene, clone size, J gene. D genes are given only for firm matches. Clone size is not always given. Where it is, it says once, few, many or a class for expanded clones.

CDR3 DNA: TGTGCCAGCACTTGGGGGGATCAGCCCCAGCATTTT
CDR3 protein: CASTWGDQPQHF
V gene: TRBV2
D gene: -
clone size: -
J gene: TRBJ1-5

CDR3 DNA: TGTGCCAGCAGCCCCCGGGACAGGGGGACGTACGAGCAGTACTTC
CDR3 protein: CASSPRDRGTYEQYF
V gene: TRBV5-6
D gene: TRBD1
clone size: many
J gene: TRBJ2-7

CDR3 DNA: TGTGCCAGCAGCGCATCTTCAGGGCCCCAAGAGACCCAGTACTTC
CDR3 protein: CASSASSGPQETQYF
V gene: TRBV9
D gene: -
clone size: few
J gene: TRBJ2-5

CDR3 DNA: TGTGCCAGCAGCCAAGGGGCAGGGAGCTCCTACGAGCAGTACTTC
CDR3 protein: CASSQGAGSSYEQYF
V gene: TRBV4-2
D gene: -
clone size: few
J gene: TRBJ2-7

CDR3 DNA: TGCAGTGCTAGGGAAAATACAGGGTATCAGCCCCAGCATTTT
CDR3 protein: CSARENTGYQPQHF
V gene: TRBV20-1
D gene: -
clone size: few
J gene: TRBJ1-5

CDR3 DNA: TGTGCCAGCAGCTCCGGACTAGCGTCCCGGACCGAGCAGTACTTC
CDR3 protein: CASSSGLASRTEQYF
V gene: TRBV11-2
D gene: TRBD2
clone size: few
J gene: TRBJ2-7

CDR3 DNA: TGCAGCGTTGTCTTCCTCCAAGCTAACTATGGCTACACCTTC
CDR3 protein: CSVVFLQANYGYTF
V gene: TRBV29-1
D gene: -
clone size: -
J gene: TRBJ1-2

CDR3 DNA: TGTGCCAGCAAAAGGGGCCCTGGAAACACCATATATTTT
CDR3 protein: CASKRGPGNTIYF
V gene: TRBV7-2
D gene: -
clone size: few
J gene: TRBJ1-3

CDR3 DNA: TGTGCCAGCAGTCCCGGACAGGGAGGGACTGGAAACACCATATATTTT
CDR3 protein: CASSPGQGGTGNTIYF
V gene: TRBV12-3/TRBV12-4
D gene: TRBD1
clone size: many
J gene: TRBJ1-3

CDR3 DNA: TGTGCCACCGGTAGGGGGACGGGTTACGAGCAGTACTTC
CDR3 protein: CATGRGTGYEQYF
V gene: TRBV3-1
D gene: -
clone size: few
J gene: TRBJ2-7

CDR3 DNA: TGCAGTGCCGAGGACAGGGGAAAGGAGACCCAGTACTTC
CDR3 protein: CSAEDRGKETQYF
V gene: TRBV20-1
D gene: TRBD1
clone size: many
J gene: TRBJ2-5

CDR3 DNA: TGTGCCAGCAGCCCGGACAGGGGAAAGGAGCCCCAGCATTTT
CDR3 protein: CASSPDRGKEPQHF
V gene: TRBV6-1
D gene: TRBD1
clone size: -
J gene: TRBJ1-5

CDR3 DNA: TGCAGTGCGGTAGTGGCGGACCGCAACTATGGCTACACCTTC
CDR3 protein: CSAVVADRNYGYTF
V gene: TRBV20-1
D gene: -
clone size: -
J gene: TRBJ1-2

CDR3 DNA: TGCGCCAGCAGCTGGGCACTGGGGCCTAGCGAGCAGTACTTC
CDR3 protein: CASSWALGPSEQYF
V gene: TRBV5-1
D gene: -
clone size: many
J gene: TRBJ2-7

CDR3 DNA: TGTGCCAGCAGCCGAACGGGGGCCATTTACAATGAGCAGTTCTTC
CDR3 protein: CASSRTGAIYNEQFF
V gene: TRBV7-9
D gene: -
clone size: -
J gene: TRBJ2-1

CDR3 DNA: TGTGCCAGCAGCCCCGACTTGAGCTCCTACAATGAGCAGTTCTTC
CDR3 protein: CASSPDLSSYNEQFF
V gene: TRBV7-8
D gene: -
clone size: many
J gene: TRBJ2-1

CDR3 DNA: TGTGCCAGCAGCTTAGGTCCAGCGGGGGAAGAGACCCAGTACTTC
CDR3 protein: CASSLGPAGEETQYF
V gene: TRBV7-6
D gene: TRBD2
clone size: -
J gene: TRBJ2-5

CDR3 DNA: TGCGCCAGCAGCCCGGATGTGGGGGGGTCGGACACTGAAGCTTTCTTT
CDR3 protein: CASSPDVGGSDTEAFF
V gene: TRBV4-3
D gene: -
clone size: many
J gene: TRBJ1-1

CDR3 DNA: TGTGCCAGCAGCCAAGAAGTTGGAGACAGGGAGAAACTGTTTTTT
CDR3 protein: CASSQEVGDREKLFF
V gene: TRBV7-7
D gene: TRBD1
clone size: many
J gene: TRBJ1-4

CDR3 DNA: TGTGCCAGCAGCACCGAGCGAAGGTGGGAGGTCGGCGAGCAGTACTTC
CDR3 protein: CASSTERRWEVGEQYF
V gene: TRBV21-1
D gene: -
clone size: -
J gene: TRBJ2-7

CDR3 DNA: TGCGCCAGCAGCTTGCTAACTTTGGGGGACCGAGCTAACTATGGCTACACCTTC
CDR3 protein: CASSLLTLGDRANYGYTF
V gene: TRBV5-1
D gene: -
clone size: few
J gene: TRBJ1-2

CDR3 DNA: TGCGCCAGCAGCCGTTACAGGGGTGTAATAGAAAAACTGTTTTTT
CDR3 protein: CASSRYRGVIEKLFF
V gene: TRBV4-3
D gene: TRBD1
clone size: -
J gene: TRBJ1-4

CDR3 DNA: TGTGCCAGCAGCTTGGGACTAGCGGGGGCCTACGAGCAGTACTTC
CDR3 protein: CASSLGLAGAYEQYF
V gene: TRBV12-3/TRBV12-4
D gene: TRBD2
clone size: many
J gene: TRBJ2-7

CDR3 DNA: TGTGCCAGCTCAAAAAGGGACGGGAGCACAGATACGCAGTATTTT
CDR3 protein: CASSKRDGSTDTQYF
V gene: TRBV18
D gene: -
clone size: -
J gene: TRBJ2-3

CDR3 DNA: TGCAGTGCTAGAGATAGGGCTATGAACACCGGGGAGCTGTTTTTT
CDR3 protein: CSARDRAMNTGELFF
V gene: TRBV20-1
D gene: -
clone size: -
J gene: TRBJ2-2

CDR3 DNA: TGTGCCAGCAGCTTAGGCAGGGAAGGGATCACAGATACGCAGTATTTT
CDR3 protein: CASSLGREGITDTQYF
V gene: TRBV7-6
D gene: -
clone size: many
J gene: TRBJ2-3

CDR3 DNA: TGTGCCACCAGCGGCAGGGTAGGCAATCAGCCCCAGCATTTT
CDR3 protein: CATSGRVGNQPQHF
V gene: TRBV15
D gene: -
clone size: many
J gene: TRBJ1-5

CDR3 DNA: TGTGCCAGCAGCGTATCTAGGGGGGGGCGCGACGAGCAGTACTTC
CDR3 protein: CASSVSRGGRDEQYF
V gene: TRBV7-9
D gene: -
clone size: few
J gene: TRBJ2-7

CDR3 DNA: TGTGCCAGCAGTTTGGTATCAGGGGGATTCACAGATACGCAGTATTTT
CDR3 protein: CASSLVSGGFTDTQYF
V gene: TRBV6-5
D gene: TRBD1
clone size: many
J gene: TRBJ2-3

CDR3 DNA: TGTGCCTGGAGTGAGCTAGACGAGCAGTACTTC
CDR3 protein: CAWSELDEQYF
V gene: TRBV30
D gene: -
clone size: -
J gene: TRBJ2-7

CDR3 DNA: TGTGCCAGCAGACCAAGAAGAGGGCTTGAAGGCTACACCTTC
CDR3 protein: CASRPRRGLEGYTF
V gene: TRBV3-1
D gene: -
clone size: -
J gene: TRBJ1-2

CDR3 DNA: TGTGCCACCAGCAGAGAGATTCCGGCCTACAATGAGCAGTTCTTC
CDR3 protein: CATSREIPAYNEQFF
V gene: TRBV15
D gene: -
clone size: -
J gene: TRBJ2-1

CDR3 DNA: TGTGCCAGCAGCGTATACACAGATACGCAGTATTTT
CDR3 protein: CASSVYTDTQYF
V gene: TRBV5-6
D gene: -
clone size: many
J gene: TRBJ2-3

CDR3 DNA: TGTGCCAGCAGCCTTAGCGGGAGCAAAGAGACCCAGTACTTC
CDR3 protein: CASSLSGSKETQYF
V gene: TRBV7-7
D gene: TRBD2
clone size: many
J gene: TRBJ2-5

CDR3 DNA: TGCAGTGCTAGAGATCTTTCAGGGGGCTATTACAATGAGCAGTTCTTC
CDR3 protein: CSARDLSGGYYNEQFF
V gene: TRBV20-1
D gene: TRBD1
clone size: many
J gene: TRBJ2-1

CDR3 DNA: TGTGCCAGCAGCGTGGGGCAGACCAATCAGCCCCAGCATTTT
CDR3 protein: CASSVGQTNQPQHF
V gene: TRBV9
D gene: -
clone size: many
J gene: TRBJ1-5

CDR3 DNA: TGTGCCAGCGGCCCGCCGTTTCTCTCTGGAAACACCATATATTTT
CDR3 protein: CASGPPFLSGNTIYF
V gene: TRBV9
D gene: -
clone size: few
J gene: TRBJ1-3

CDR3 DNA: TGTGCCACGCGGGTAGGGGGAGGACTCAGGTCCTACAATGAGCAGTTCTTC
CDR3 protein: CATRVGGGLRSYNEQFF
V gene: TRBV10-3
D gene: -
clone size: few
J gene: TRBJ2-1

CDR3 DNA: TGTGCCAGCAGCACCCTAGCGGGGGGAGTGGAGACCCAGTACTTC
CDR3 protein: CASSTLAGGVETQYF
V gene: TRBV28
D gene: TRBD2
clone size: -
J gene: TRBJ2-5

CDR3 DNA: TGTGCCAGCAGCTTAGGGGAAGCGGGGGCCTACAATGAGCAGTTCTTC
CDR3 protein: CASSLGEAGAYNEQFF
V gene: TRBV7-9
D gene: TRBD2
clone size: many
J gene: TRBJ2-1

CDR3 DNA: TGTGCCAGCAGCTTTGGAGGCACAGATACGCAGTATTTT
CDR3 protein: CASSFGGTDTQYF
V gene: TRBV12-3/TRBV12-4
D gene: -
clone size: many
J gene: TRBJ2-3

CDR3 DNA: TGCGCCAGCAGCTTGCGAGCGGGGGACTACGAGCAGTACTTC
CDR3 protein: CASSLRAGDYEQYF
V gene: TRBV5-1
D gene: TRBD2
clone size: many
J gene: TRBJ2-7

CDR3 DNA: TGCAGTGCTAGACCAGGGGTCCGGGGTGAAAAACTGTTTTTT
CDR3 protein: CSARPGVRGEKLFF
V gene: TRBV20-1
D gene: -
clone size: many
J gene: TRBJ1-4

CDR3 DNA: TGCAGTGCTAGAGGGCAGGGGGACGGAAACACCATATATTTT
CDR3 protein: CSARGQGDGNTIYF
V gene: TRBV20-1
D gene: TRBD1
clone size: -
J gene: TRBJ1-3

CDR3 DNA: TGCAGCGTTGAAGAACAGGAGAAGTTCTTC
CDR3 protein: CSVEEQEKFF
V gene: TRBV29-1
D gene: -
clone size: few
J gene: TRBJ2-1

CDR3 DNA: TGTGCCAGCAGCCGGGACGGATTGAACACCGGGGAGCTGTTTTTT
CDR3 protein: CASSRDGLNTGELFF
V gene: TRBV7-2
D gene: -
clone size: few
J gene: TRBJ2-2

CDR3 DNA: TGTGCCAGCAGTTCCTCCCCAAGTGGCTACACCTTC
CDR3 protein: CASSSSPSGYTF
V gene: TRBV6-5
D gene: -
clone size: -
J gene: TRBJ1-2

CDR3 DNA: TGCAGTCCCACAGGGGGGAATGAAAAACTGTTTTTT
CDR3 protein: CSPTGGNEKLFF
V gene: TRBV20-1
D gene: TRBD1
clone size: many
J gene: TRBJ1-4

CDR3 DNA: TGCAGCGTTCAACAGGGGGGCAAAAACATTCAGTACTTC
CDR3 protein: CSVQQGGKNIQYF
V gene: TRBV29-1
D gene: TRBD1
clone size: many
J gene: TRBJ2-4

CDR3 DNA: TGCGCCAGCAGCCATTATACGGGGGGTGAGCAGTTCTTC
CDR3 protein: CASSHYTGGEQFF
V gene: TRBV4-3
D gene: TRBD2
clone size: -
J gene: TRBJ2-1

CDR3 DNA: TGCAGCTTCTCGCCGGGACAGCTTAGCACAGATACGCAGTATTTT
CDR3 protein: CSFSPGQLSTDTQYF
V gene: TRBV20-1
D gene: TRBD1
clone size: -
J gene: TRBJ2-3

CDR3 DNA: TGCGCCAGCAGCTTGGACCCGGACAGGGGCAATGAGCAGTTCTTC
CDR3 protein: CASSLDPDRGNEQFF
V gene: TRBV5-1
D gene: TRBD1
clone size: few
J gene: TRBJ2-1

CDR3 DNA: TGTGCCAGCTCACCTAGCGGGGTAGCCTACAATGAGCAGTTTTTC
CDR3 protein: CASSPSGVAYNEQFF
V gene: TRBV6-2/TRBV6-3
D gene: TRBD2
clone size: -
J gene: TRBJ2-1

CDR3 DNA: TGCAGTGCTAGAGAAGGGTCAGTGAGTGGGGGCGCGGAGTACGAGCAGTACTTC
CDR3 protein: CSAREGSVSGGAEYEQYF
V gene: TRBV20-1
D gene: -
clone size: few
J gene: TRBJ2-7